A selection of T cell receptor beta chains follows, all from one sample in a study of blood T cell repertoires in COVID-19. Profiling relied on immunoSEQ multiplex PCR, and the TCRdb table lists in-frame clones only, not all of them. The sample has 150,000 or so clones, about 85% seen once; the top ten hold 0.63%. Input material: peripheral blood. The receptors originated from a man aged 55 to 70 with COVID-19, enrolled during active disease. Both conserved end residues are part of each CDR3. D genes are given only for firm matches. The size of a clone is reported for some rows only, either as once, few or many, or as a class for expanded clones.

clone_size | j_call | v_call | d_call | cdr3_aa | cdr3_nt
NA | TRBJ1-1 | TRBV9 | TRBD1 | CASSVAGTGGFTTEAFF | TGTGCCAGCAGCGTAGCTGGGACAGGGGGGTTTACCACTGAAGCTTTCTTT
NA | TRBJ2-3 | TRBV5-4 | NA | CASSLQITDTQYF | TGTGCCAGCAGCTTGCAGATCACAGATACGCAGTATTTT
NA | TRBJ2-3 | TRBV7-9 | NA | CASSLGSMSLGTDTQYF | TGTGCCAGCAGCTTAGGGAGTATGAGTCTGGGCACAGATACGCAGTATTTT
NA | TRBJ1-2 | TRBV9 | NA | CASSAQMLGVYTF | TGTGCCAGCAGCGCCCAAATGCTCGGGGTATACACCTTC
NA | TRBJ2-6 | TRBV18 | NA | CASSPGQLGANVLTF | TGTGCCAGCTCACCAGGGCAGTTAGGGGCCAACGTCCTGACTTTC
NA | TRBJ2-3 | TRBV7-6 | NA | CASSLEQRPWPDTQYF | TGTGCCAGCAGCTTAGAGCAGCGGCCCTGGCCAGATACGCAGTATTTT
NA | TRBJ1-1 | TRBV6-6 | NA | CASSYGQQNTEAFF | TGTGCCAGCAGTTACGGACAGCAGAACACTGAAGCTTTCTTT
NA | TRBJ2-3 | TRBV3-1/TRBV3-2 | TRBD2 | CASSRSGGIDTQYF | TGTGCCAGCAGCCGAAGCGGGGGCATAGATACGCAGTATTTT
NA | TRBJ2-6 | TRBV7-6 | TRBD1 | CASSSPGTGGSGANVLTF | TGTGCCAGCAGCTCCCCTGGGACAGGCGGCTCTGGGGCCAACGTCCTGACTTTC
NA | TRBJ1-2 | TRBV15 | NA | CATSRGHGQDYGYTF | TGTGCCACCAGCAGAGGTCACGGACAAGACTATGGCTACACCTTC
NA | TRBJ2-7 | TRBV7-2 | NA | CASSRDTNEQYF | TGTGCCAGCAGCCGGGACACGAACGAGCAGTACTTC
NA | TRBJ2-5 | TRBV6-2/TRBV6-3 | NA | CASSYSRVVETQYF | TGTGCCAGCAGTTACTCCCGGGTAGTTGAGACCCAGTACTTC
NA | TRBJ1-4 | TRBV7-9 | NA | CASSFPRSTNEKLFF | TGTGCCAGCAGTTTTCCCAGATCAACTAATGAAAAACTGTTTTTT
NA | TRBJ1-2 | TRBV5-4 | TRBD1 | CASSHGDRVGGYTF | TGTGCCAGCAGCCACGGAGACAGGGTGGGTGGCTACACCTTC
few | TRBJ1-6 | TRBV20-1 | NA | CSASILTVSSYNSPLHF | TGCAGTGCTAGTATCCTTACAGTGAGCTCCTATAATTCACCCCTCCACTTT
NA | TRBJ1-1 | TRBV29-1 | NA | CSVQVRETAEAFF | TGCAGCGTCCAAGTGAGGGAAACGGCTGAAGCTTTCTTT
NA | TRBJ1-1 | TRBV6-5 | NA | CASSRGAGVNTEAFF | TGTGCCAGCAGCCGTGGGGCAGGAGTGAACACTGAAGCTTTCTTT
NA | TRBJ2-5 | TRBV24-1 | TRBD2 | CATGGGSFETQYF | TGTGCCACCGGGGGGGGGTCATTCGAGACCCAGTACTTC
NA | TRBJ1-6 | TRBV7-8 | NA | CASSLGQRSSPLHF | TGTGCCAGCAGCTTAGGACAGAGGAGTTCACCCCTCCACTTT
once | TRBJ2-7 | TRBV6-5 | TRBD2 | CAGSSTASGKYEQYF | TGTGCCGGCAGTTCAACCGCTAGCGGGAAGTACGAGCAGTACTTC
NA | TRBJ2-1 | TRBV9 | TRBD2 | CASSPLGASGGYEQFF | TGTGCCAGCAGCCCTCTCGGGGCTAGCGGGGGGTATGAGCAGTTCTTC
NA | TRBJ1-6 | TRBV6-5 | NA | CASRRILDSPLHF | TGTGCCAGCAGGCGGATTTTGGATTCACCCCTCCACTTT
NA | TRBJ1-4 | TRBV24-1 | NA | CATSAGVGAANEKLFF | TGTGCCACCAGCGCGGGGGTGGGGGCTGCTAATGAAAAACTGTTTTTT
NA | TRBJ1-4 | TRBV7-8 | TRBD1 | CASSLRTQGNEKLFF | TGTGCCAGCAGCTTAAGGACACAGGGGAATGAAAAACTGTTTTTT
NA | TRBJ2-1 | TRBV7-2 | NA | CASSPGGSSYNEQFF | TGTGCCAGCAGCCCCGGGGGAAGCTCCTACAATGAGCAGTTCTTC
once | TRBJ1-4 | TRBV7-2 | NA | CASSSGEKLFF | TGTGCCAGCAGCTCCGGTGAAAAACTGTTTTTT
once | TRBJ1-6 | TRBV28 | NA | CASSSSRGGTSYNSPLHF | TGTGCCAGCAGTTCCTCGAGGGGGGGAACCTCCTATAATTCACCCCTCCACTTT
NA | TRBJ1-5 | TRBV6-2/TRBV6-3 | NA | CASSYNRQYSNQPQHF | TGTGCCAGCAGTTACAATCGACAATATAGCAATCAGCCCCAGCATTTT
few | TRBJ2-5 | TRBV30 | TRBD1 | CAWRGTGLGETQYF | TGTGCCTGGAGGGGGACAGGGTTAGGGGAGACCCAGTACTTC
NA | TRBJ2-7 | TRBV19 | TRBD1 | CASSSPGTGAREQYF | TGTGCCAGTAGTTCACCCGGGACAGGGGCCCGCGAGCAGTACTTC
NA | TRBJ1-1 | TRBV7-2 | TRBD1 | CASSGDRGQAIEAFF | TGTGCCAGCAGCGGCGACAGGGGGCAGGCGATTGAAGCTTTCTTT
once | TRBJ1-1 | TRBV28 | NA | CASSGLGRNTEAFF | TGTGCCAGCAGTGGCTTGGGGAGAAACACTGAAGCTTTCTTT
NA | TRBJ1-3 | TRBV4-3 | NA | CASSPGLRNTIYF | TGCGCCAGCAGCCCGGGGTTGAGAAACACCATATATTTT
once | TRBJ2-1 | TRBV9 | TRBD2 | CASSVVGLSNNEQFF | TGTGCCAGCAGCGTAGTGGGACTATCTAACAATGAGCAGTTCTTC
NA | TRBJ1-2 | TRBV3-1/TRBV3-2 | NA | CASSQDPSGAAARHQKF | TGTGCCAGCAGCCAAGACCCTAGTGGAGCGGCGGCCCGACACCAAAAATTC
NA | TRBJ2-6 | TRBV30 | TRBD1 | CAWSVSRGRSGGANVLTF | TGTGCCTGGAGTGTAAGCAGGGGGCGGTCGGGTGGGGCCAACGTCCTGACTTTC
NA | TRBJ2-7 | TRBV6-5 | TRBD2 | CASTPSGGPSYEQYF | TGTGCCAGCACCCCTAGCGGGGGACCTTCCTACGAGCAGTACTTC
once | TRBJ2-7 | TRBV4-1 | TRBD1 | CASSQDRRDRGVRVYEQYF | TGCGCCAGCAGCCAAGATCGCCGGGACAGGGGTGTTCGAGTGTACGAGCAGTACTTC
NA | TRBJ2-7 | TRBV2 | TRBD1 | CASTGDSNEQYF | TGTGCCAGCACCGGGGACAGCAACGAGCAGTACTTC
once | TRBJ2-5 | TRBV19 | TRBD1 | CASSIDLIGQGGTQYF | TGTGCCAGTAGTATAGATCTAATTGGACAGGGTGGGACCCAGTACTTC
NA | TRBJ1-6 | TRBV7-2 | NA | CASSPNPKGVGSPLHF | TGTGCCAGCAGCCCAAATCCTAAAGGGGTAGGGTCACCCCTCCACTTT
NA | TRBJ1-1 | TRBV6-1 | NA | CASSDRPNTEAFF | TGTGCCAGCAGTGACAGGCCCAACACTGAAGCTTTCTTT
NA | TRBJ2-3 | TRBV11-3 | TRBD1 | CASSSGTGGLSDTQYF | TGTGCCAGCAGTTCCGGGACAGGGGGCTTGTCAGATACGCAGTATTTT
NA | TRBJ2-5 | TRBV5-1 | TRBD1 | CASSYNRGSETQYF | TGCGCCAGCAGCTATAACAGGGGTTCGGAGACCCAGTACTTC
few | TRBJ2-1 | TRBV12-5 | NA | CASGLKKLDAQFF | TGTGCTAGTGGTTTGAAGAAACTAGACGCGCAGTTCTTC
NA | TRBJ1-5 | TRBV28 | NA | CASSSAGGAGYF | TGTGCCAGCAGCTCCGCGGGGGGGGCCGGCTATTTT
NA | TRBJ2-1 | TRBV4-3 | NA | CASSQARVLGEQFF | TGCGCCAGCAGCCAAGCCCGGGTCCTGGGTGAGCAGTTCTTC
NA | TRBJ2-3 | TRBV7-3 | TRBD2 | CASSSGTSGSLDTQYF | TGTGCCAGCAGCTCCGGGACTAGCGGGAGCCTCGATACGCAGTATTTT
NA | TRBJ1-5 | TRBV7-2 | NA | CASSSTGQSGQPQHF | TGTGCCAGCAGCTCGACCGGACAGTCGGGGCAGCCCCAGCATTTT
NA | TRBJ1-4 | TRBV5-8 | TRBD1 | CASSFRDSSNEKLFF | TGTGCCAGCAGCTTTCGGGACAGCTCTAATGAAAAACTGTTTTTT
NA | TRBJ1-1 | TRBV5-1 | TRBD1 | CASSGQGAADTEAFF | TGCGCCAGCAGCGGACAGGGGGCTGCGGACACTGAAGCTTTCTTT
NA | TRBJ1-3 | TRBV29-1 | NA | CSVGTGNTIYF | TGCAGCGTTGGTACTGGAAACACCATATATTTT
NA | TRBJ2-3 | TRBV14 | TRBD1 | CASSQTGSDTQYF | TGTGCCAGCAGCCAGACAGGGTCGGATACGCAGTATTTT
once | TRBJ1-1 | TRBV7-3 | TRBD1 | CASSHTKGAATEAFF | TGTGCCAGCAGCCATACTAAGGGGGCGGCCACTGAAGCTTTCTTT
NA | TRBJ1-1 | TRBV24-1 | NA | CATSDPLTGSTEAFF | TGTGCCACCAGTGATCCACTGACAGGTAGTACTGAAGCTTTCTTT
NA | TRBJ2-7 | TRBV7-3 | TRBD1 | CASSYGTAGEQYF | TGTGCCAGCAGCTACGGGACAGCAGGAGAGCAGTACTTC
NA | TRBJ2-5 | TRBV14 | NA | CASSQFRQKETQYF | TGTGCCAGCAGCCAATTCCGACAGAAAGAGACCCAGTACTTC
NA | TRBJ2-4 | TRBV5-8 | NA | CASSFEGTNIQYF | TGTGCCAGCAGCTTCGAGGGGACTAACATTCAGTACTTC
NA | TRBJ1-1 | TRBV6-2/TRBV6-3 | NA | CASSLPRENTEAFF | TGTGCCAGCAGTCTCCCTCGGGAGAACACTGAAGCTTTCTTT